Following are 10 T cell receptor beta chains from one sample sequenced in a study of T cell responses to AZD1222 COVID-19 vaccine. Sequencing was performed with immunoSEQ multiplex PCR; in TCRdb, only in-frame clones are kept and a portion is missing. In the table there are 90,000 to 120,000 clones, roughly nine tenths of which are singletons. Sequencing was performed on peripheral blood, taken 28 days after the second AZD1222 dose. The receptors here all came from an adult who received the AZD1222 COVID-19 vaccine.

The V gene is TRBV6-1, the J gene TRBJ2-3; D is unclear. V dropped 2 bases and J dropped 4 bases, with 7 bases sitting between them. Germline V lookup: CDR1 MNHNS, CDR2 SASEGT. This CDR3 contains 13 residues. The CDR3 DNA sequence: TGTGCCAGCAGTGAATATGGGGCAGATACGCAGTATTTT. This sequence encodes CASSEYGADTQYF.

The genes are TRBV7-3 and TRBJ2-3; 13 positions agree with TRBD2. This CDR3 is 16 amino acids long. V gave up 4 bases and J gave up 0 bases; unmatched junction bases: 1. Germline CDR1 is SGHTA and CDR2 is FQGTGA. In nucleotides, the CDR3 is TGTGCCAGCAGCTCGGGACTAGCGGGAAGCACAGATACGCAGTATTTT. Protein: CASSSGLAGSTDTQYF.

J is TRBJ1-1 and V is TRBV28; D is undetermined. CDR3 length: 13 amino acids. V was clipped by 5 bases and J by 4 bases, with 11 bases between them. Germline-derived CDR1 and CDR2 are MDHEN and SYDVKM. CDR3 nucleotides: TGTGCCAGCAGTCCCTTCGGCCGCACTGAAGCTTTCTTT. Translation gives CASSPFGRTEAFF.

CDR3 residues: CASSRFSGKNNEQFF. The CDR3 DNA is TGTGCCAGCAGTCGTTTTAGCGGTAAAAACAATGAGCAGTTCTTC. V gene TRBV7-9 combines with J gene TRBJ2-1, with D possibly being TRBD2 (6 bases). This CDR3 contains 15 residues. CDR1 and CDR2 (germline): SEHNR, FQNEAQ (reference sequence). V dropped 6 bases and J dropped 5 bases, with 17 bases sitting between them.

In DNA form, the CDR3 reads TGTGCCAGCAGCGGGGCCGTTCACCGGGACTACTCCTACGAGCAGTACTTC. Translating it yields CASSGAVHRDYSYEQYF. V gene TRBV5-8 combines with J gene TRBJ2-7, with 7 bases identical to TRBD2. This CDR3 is built from 17 residues. Germline trimming cut 4 bases from V and 0 bases from J; bases unmatched to any gene: 13. Per the germline V gene, CDR1 is SGHTS and CDR2 is YDEGEE. The full variable domain, its missing parts supplied by reference TRBV5-8 and TRBJ2-7, is EAGVTQSPTHLIKTRGQQATLRCSPISGHTSVYWYQQALGLGLQFLLWYDEGEERNRGNFPPRFSGRQFPNYSSELNVNALELEDSALYLCASSGAVHRDYSYEQYFGPGTRLTVT.

The chain has TRBV30 and TRBJ1-6; D remains ambiguous. In germline, CDR1 is GTSNPN, CDR2 SVGIG (reference sequence). This CDR3 spans 12 amino acids. V lost 1 base, J lost 10 bases, and 8 bases lay in between. CDR3 DNA sequence: TGTGCCTGGAGTGGTCAGGACTCACCCCTCCACTTT. Translated: CAWSGQDSPLHF. The full variable domain, completed using reference TRBV30 and TRBJ1-6, is SQTIHQWPATLVQPVGSPLSLECTVEGTSNPNLYWYRQAAGRGLQLLFYSVGIGQISSEVPQNLSASRPQDRQFILSSKKLLLSDSGFYLCAWSGQDSPLHFGNGTRLTVT.

This clone was seen a few times. The chain couples TRBV7-3 to TRBJ1-2; 7 bases fit TRBD1. Germline V gene lookup returns CDR1 SGHTA and CDR2 FQGTGA. The length of the CDR3 is 17 residues. V gave up 5 bases and J gave up 6 bases; unmatched junction bases: 18. The CDR3 region is CASSGERGRLPVDGYTF. Written as DNA, the CDR3 is TGTGCCAGCAGCGGGGAGAGGGGGCGTCTCCCGGTCGATGGCTACACCTTC.

The CDR3 loop reads CASSVEVGNTEAFF. The CDR3 DNA reads as TGTGCCAGCAGCGTAGAAGTGGGGAACACTGAAGCTTTCTTT. The chain is built from TRBV9 and TRBJ1-1; D is undetermined. The CDR3 consists of 14 residues. Trimming pared 0 bases from V and 1 base from J, leaving 7 bases between. Germline CDR1 and CDR2: SGDLS and YYNGEE. The entire variable domain, with the rest obtained from reference TRBV9 and TRBJ1-1, is as follows: DSGVTQTPKHLITATGQRVTLRCSPRSGDLSVYWYQQSLDQGLQFLIQYYNGEERAKGNILERFSAQQFPDLHSELNLSSLELGDSALYFCASSVEVGNTEAFFGQGTRLTVV.

The genes are TRBV19 and TRBJ1-2; D perhaps matches TRBD1 (5 bases). This CDR3 contains 16 residues. Trimming pared 7 bases from V and 2 bases from J, leaving 20 bases between. Germline CDR1 is LNHDA and CDR2 is SQIVND (reference sequence). CDR3 sequence: CASMSYEVGPNYGYTF. The CDR3 nucleotides are TGTGCCAGTATGTCCTATGAGGTGGGACCGAACTATGGCTACACCTTC.

The chain uses TRBV28 and TRBJ2-7; 7 bases fit TRBD2. CDR1 and CDR2 from the germline V gene are MDHEN and SYDVKM. The V and J ends lost 2 bases and 4 bases, in that order; junction bases with no gene match: 5. The CDR3 is 14 amino acids. The CDR3 bases are TGTGCCAGCAGTTTAGTGGGGGAGGGTTACGAGCAGTACTTC. Translating it yields CASSLVGEGYEQYF. The whole variable domain, filled in from reference TRBV28 and TRBJ2-7, reads DVKVTQSSRYLVKRTGEKVFLECVQDMDHENMFWYRQDPGLGLRLIYFSYDVKMKEKGDIPEGYSVSREKKERFSLILESASTNQTSMYLCASSLVGEGYEQYFGPGTRLTVT.